The 24 T cell receptor beta chains below come from one sample, sequenced in a study of PD-1 blockade in mismatch repair-deficient tumors. Profiled with immunoSEQ multiplex PCR; TCRdb holds only in-frame clones, not every one. The sample holds 80,000 to 130,000 clones, 65% to 85% seen once. The sample here was peripheral blood, taken approximately 8 months after starting pembrolizumab. The receptors originated from an adult with mismatch repair-deficient cancer.

J is TRBJ2-3 and V is TRBV5-4, with D possibly matching TRBD2 (5 bases). Trimming removed 7 bases from V and 2 bases from J, with 20 bases in between. CDR1 and CDR2 (germline): SGHNT, YYREEE (reference sequence). CDR3 length equals 16 residues. For the CDR3, the DNA is TGTGCCAGCTCCGGCCCCCAGCGGAAAGACACAGATACGCAGTATTTT. Translated: CASSGPQRKDTDTQYF.

The V call is TRBV30, the J call TRBJ1-2, with D perhaps matching TRBD1 (5 bases). This CDR3 spans 11 amino acids. V was pared by 2 bases and J by 8 bases, with 9 bases between. Looked up from germline, CDR1 is GTSNPN and CDR2 is SVGIG (reference sequence). The CDR3 DNA is TGTGCCTGGAGTTCTGGGGCCGGCTACACCTTC. It encodes CAWSSGAGYTF.

CDR3 amino acids: CASSKGQGDNEQFF. The CDR3 coding sequence is TGTGCCAGCAGCAAAGGACAGGGTGACAATGAGCAGTTCTTC. The chain couples TRBV21-1 to TRBJ2-1; TRBD1 was called by the table and not checked on the DNA. TRBV21-1 is designated a pseudogene. This CDR3 region has 14 residues.

As DNA, the CDR3 is TGTGCCAGCAGCGTAGGGGACGGGAGCTCTGGGGCCAACGTCCTGACTTTC. This translates into CASSVGDGSSGANVLTF. This chain connects TRBV9 to TRBJ2-6; possible D gene TRBD2, 6 bases. The CDR3 is 17 amino acids. CDR1 and CDR2 from the germline V gene are SGDLS and YYNGEE. The V gene lost 0 bases and the J gene lost 0 bases, with 10 bases spanning the gap.

This chain connects TRBV7-2 to TRBJ2-3; TRBD2 is a possible D gene (6 bases). V was pared by 5 bases and J by 0 bases, with 12 bases between. The CDR3 consists of 15 residues. CDR1 SGHTA and CDR2 FQGNSA come from the germline V gene. In nucleotides, the CDR3 is TGTGCCAGCAGCCCTGTTAGCGGCAGCACAGATACGCAGTATTTT. Translating gives CASSPVSGSTDTQYF.

This chain links TRBV9 with TRBJ1-3; D call uncertain. CDR3 size: 14 residues. Trimming removed 4 bases at V and 4 bases at J, with 12 bases between. CDR1 and CDR2 (germline): SGDLS, YYNGEE. The CDR3 spells CASSMLQAGNTIYF. In nucleotides, the CDR3 is TGTGCCAGCAGCATGCTCCAGGCGGGAAACACCATATATTTT. Full variable domain (missing parts from reference TRBV9 and TRBJ1-3): DSGVTQTPKHLITATGQRVTLRCSPRSGDLSVYWYQQSLDQGLQFLIQYYNGEERAKGNILERFSAQQFPDLHSELNLSSLELGDSALYFCASSMLQAGNTIYFGEGSWLTVV.

The chain has TRBV7-2 and TRBJ2-7; tentatively, D is TRBD1 or TRBD2 (5 bases each). There are 13 residues in the CDR3. Germline values: CDR1 SGHTA, CDR2 FQGNSA. V gave up 5 bases and J gave up 6 bases, with 14 bases separating them. CDR3 protein: CASSPERGREQYF. As DNA, the CDR3 is TGTGCCAGCAGCCCCGAAAGGGGACGCGAGCAGTACTTC.

This clone was counted a few times. The chain joins TRBV4-1 to TRBJ1-5; D unclear. Germline V gives CDR1 MGHRA, CDR2 YSYEKL. The CDR3 is 13 amino acids. Trimming left V 0 bases short and J 6 bases short, with 6 bases between. Written as DNA, the CDR3 is TGCGCCAGCAGCCAAGATCTCAGTCAGCCCCAGCATTTT. Translating gives CASSQDLSQPQHF.

The chain uses TRBV27 and TRBJ1-3; D perhaps matches TRBD1 (6 bases). The ends were cut back, 6 bases at V and 2 bases at J, with 11 bases in the middle. CDR1 is MNHEY, CDR2 SMNVEV, per germline (reference sequence). This CDR3 contains 14 residues. CDR3 region: CASRPGVAGNTIYF. CDR3 sequence (DNA): TGTGCCAGCAGACCAGGGGTGGCTGGAAACACCATATATTTT.

This chain uses TRBV5-6 with TRBJ2-3; D gene ambiguous. Trimming took off 0 bases at V and 1 base at J, with 9 bases between the two ends. In germline, CDR1 is SGHDT, CDR2 YYEEEE. This CDR3 has 15 amino acids. The CDR3 DNA is TGTGCCAGCAGCTTGGCACTACGGGGCACAGATACGCAGTATTTT. Protein sequence: CASSLALRGTDTQYF.

This clone was picked up one time. This rearrangement joins TRBV19 to TRBJ1-1; unclear D gene. V was shortened by 5 bases and J by 0 bases, with 7 bases between the two germline ends. The CDR3 sequence is 13 residues long. Germline V gene lookup returns CDR1 LNHDA and CDR2 SQIVND (reference sequence). The CDR3 loop reads CASSLLVNTEAFF. CDR3 nucleotides: TGTGCCAGTAGTCTCTTGGTGAACACTGAAGCTTTCTTT.

To note about this clone: Other DNA sequences within the sample encode an identical CDR3. The CDR3 DNA sequence: TGCGCCAGCAGCCTCCCTTCCAATGAGCAGTTCTTC. It yields the protein CASSLPSNEQFF. This rearrangement joins TRBV5-1 to TRBJ2-1; D remains unclear. This CDR3 is 12 amino acids long. V gave up 4 bases and J gave up 6 bases, with 8 bases separating them. Germline V gene sequence: CDR1 SGHRS, CDR2 YFSETQ. Looking up the rest from reference TRBV5-1 and TRBJ2-1 gives the full variable domain: KAGVTQTPRYLIKTRGQQVTLSCSPISGHRSVSWYQQTPGQGLQFLFEYFSETQRNKGNFPGRFSGRQFSNSRSEMNVSTLELGDSALYLCASSLPSNEQFFGPGTRLTVL.

This clone turned up a few times. The CDR3 region has the DNA TGTGCCAGCAGCTTAACCTCCTACGAGCAGTACTTC. It encodes CASSLTSYEQYF. The chain joins TRBV7-9 to TRBJ2-7; D not resolved. Germline-derived CDR1 and CDR2 are SEHNR and FQNEAQ (reference sequence). Trimming shortened V by 2 bases and J by 0 bases, and 2 bases separated the two germline ends. The CDR3 has 12 residues.

The gene calls are TRBV13 and TRBJ2-7, with D tentatively TRBD2 (6 bases). The CDR3 sequence is 16 residues long. Trimming stripped 5 bases from V and 5 bases from J, with 22 bases between. From germline, CDR1 is PRHDT and CDR2 FYEKMQ (reference sequence). This CDR3 is CASSPGRGRIGNEQYF. CDR3 nucleotides: TGTGCCAGCAGCCCTGGACGGGGGAGGATAGGGAACGAGCAGTACTTC.

This sequence joins TRBV10-3 and TRBJ2-7; 7 bases match TRBD1. Per the germline V gene, CDR1 is ENHRY and CDR2 is SYGVKD. Unmatched junction bases numbered 13, after V lost 8 bases and J lost 3 bases. The length of the CDR3 is 15 residues. The CDR3 sequence: CAIQSGTDHLYEQYF. DNA for the CDR3: TGTGCCATCCAATCCGGGACAGACCATCTCTACGAGCAGTACTTC.

The chain joins TRBV6-5 to TRBJ2-7, with D possibly being TRBD2 (6 bases). Trimming cost V 5 bases and J 2 bases, with 10 bases left between them. The CDR3 sequence is 13 residues long. Germline loops: CDR1 MNHEY, CDR2 SVGAGI. The CDR3 is CASSPPGAYEQYF. In nucleotides, the CDR3 is TGTGCCAGCAGTCCACCGGGGGCCTACGAGCAGTACTTC.

The J gene is TRBJ2-1, the V gene TRBV7-3, with 7 bases identical to TRBD2. Trimming took 1 base from V and 4 from J; bases not matched to a gene: 4. Looked up from germline, CDR1 is SGHTA and CDR2 is FQGTGA. The CDR3 extends over 15 amino acids. The CDR3: CASSLRGGPYNEQFF. CDR3 coding DNA: TGTGCCAGCAGCTTAAGGGGGGGACCTTACAATGAGCAGTTCTTC.

This sequence joins TRBV11-1 and TRBJ2-1; D is tentatively TRBD1 or TRBD2 (5 bases each). CDR1 and CDR2 (germline): SGHAT, FQDESV (reference sequence). The CDR3 covers 13 residues. Trimming stripped 4 bases from V and 6 bases from J, with 10 bases between. CDR3 in DNA: TGTGCCAGCAGCTCGGACGGGACCAATGAGCAGTTCTTC. Protein product: CASSSDGTNEQFF.

The V gene is TRBV9, the J gene TRBJ1-2, with 11 bases that match TRBD1. Germline V gives CDR1 SGDLS, CDR2 YYNGEE. V trimming: 0 bases; J trimming: 4 bases; junction bases outside the gene matches: 14. The CDR3 totals 19 residues. CDR3 loop: CASSVGRGQGDQDRYGYTF. Here the CDR3 DNA reads TGTGCCAGCAGCGTAGGAAGGGGACAGGGGGACCAGGATCGCTATGGCTACACCTTC.

In its sample, this clone was seen a few times. This chain uses TRBV5-5 with TRBJ2-3; 10 nucleotides agree with TRBD2. CDR1 is SGHKS and CDR2 is YYEKEE in the germline V gene (reference sequence). The CDR3 contains 15 residues. J gave up 6 bases and V 10 bases, and 14 bases lay outside the gene matches. The CDR3 DNA reads TGTGCCGTAAAACAACTAGCGGGAAACGCGGATACGCAGTATTTT. Protein sequence: CAVKQLAGNADTQYF.

This clone was counted a single time. The chain carries TRBV7-3 and TRBJ2-1; 8 bases agree with TRBD2. The CDR3 extends over 15 amino acids. Germline V gene data show CDR1 as SGHTA and CDR2 as FQGTGA. With 0 bases clipped from V and 2 bases from J, the junction kept 0 bases outside the gene matches. The CDR3 is CASSLTSGTYNEQFF. The CDR3 nucleotides read TGTGCCAGCAGCTTAACTAGCGGGACCTACAATGAGCAGTTCTTC.

This clone showed up just a few times. This chain joins TRBV7-9 and TRBJ1-2; 10 bases match TRBD1. This CDR3 comprises 18 residues. Looked up from germline, CDR1 is SEHNR and CDR2 is FQNEAQ (reference sequence). V lost 5 bases and J lost 2; bases outside the gene matches: 14. The CDR3, as DNA: TGTGCCAGCAGCCGAGATACGGGACAGGGGTTATCCAACTATGGCTACACCTTC. The encoded protein is CASSRDTGQGLSNYGYTF.

The chain is built from TRBV9 and TRBJ2-1; 7 nucleotides line up with TRBD1. Germline V CDR1 and CDR2: SGDLS, YYNGEE. Trimming took 0 bases from V and 3 from J; bases not matched to a gene: 6. CDR3 length: 16 residues. In DNA, the CDR3 is TGTGCCAGCAGCGTAGCTGGCGGACAGGACTACAATGAGCAGTTCTTC. Encoded protein: CASSVAGGQDYNEQFF.

V gene TRBV5-1 combines with J gene TRBJ2-5; D is possibly TRBD1 (5 bases). V gave up 1 base and J gave up 3 bases, with 10 bases separating them. This CDR3 has 14 amino acids. CDR1 and CDR2 (germline): SGHRS, YFSETQ. The CDR3 DNA follows: TGCGCCAGCAGCTTGCGGACACCCGAAGAGACCCAGTACTTC. This translates into CASSLRTPEETQYF.